A single sample gave rise to the 20 T cell receptor beta chains below, sequenced in a study of blood T cell repertoires in COVID-19. The repertoire was sequenced with immunoSEQ multiplex PCR; TCRdb's copy has only in-frame clones and lacks some. The table lists about 300,000 clones, roughly 89% of them singletons. Sequencing used PBMCs or T cells enriched from blood (not recorded which). The receptor source for this set is a woman between 40 and 50 years old who had recovered from COVID-19.

Concerning this clone itself: The same CDR3 is also encoded by other DNA sequences in this sample. The chain uses TRBV30 and TRBJ1-5; maybe TRBD1 (6 bases). The CDR3 has 13 amino acids. Trimming cost V 0 bases and J 7 bases, with 10 bases left between them. Looked up from germline, CDR1 is GTSNPN and CDR2 is SVGIG (reference sequence). The CDR3: CAWSVQGRQPQHF. The CDR3 DNA follows: TGTGCCTGGAGTGTACAGGGAAGGCAGCCCCAGCATTTT.

The chain joins TRBV7-2 to TRBJ1-5; TRBD1 is a possible D gene (6 bases). Germline V gene lookup returns CDR1 SGHTA and CDR2 FQGNSA. The CDR3 loop spans 13 amino acids. With 4 bases removed from V and 4 bases from J, the gap between germline ends came to 8 bases. The CDR3, as DNA: TGTGCCAGCAGCTCGGACAGAAATCAGCCCCAGCATTTT. This translates into CASSSDRNQPQHF.

A few counts support this clone. J is TRBJ2-7 and V is TRBV19, with D perhaps TRBD1 (6 bases). The germline gives CDR1 LNHDA, CDR2 SQIVND (reference sequence). V shed 5 bases and J shed 3 bases, with 17 bases lying between them. The CDR3 spans 15 residues. The chain's CDR3 is CASSGFRTALYEQYF. For the CDR3, the DNA is TGTGCCAGTAGTGGATTTCGGACAGCTCTCTACGAGCAGTACTTC.

This clone is a singleton in its sample. This same CDR3 is encoded by further DNA sequences in the sample. V gene TRBV18 combines with J gene TRBJ2-1, with 8 bases identical to TRBD2. Germline V gives CDR1 KGHSH, CDR2 LQKENI. There are 15 residues in the CDR3. V gave up 1 base and J gave up 4 bases; unmatched junction bases: 3. CDR3 in amino acids: CASSPRTSRYNEQFF. CDR3 sequence (DNA): TGTGCCAGCTCACCACGGACTAGCCGTTACAATGAGCAGTTCTTC.

This clone was observed a handful of times. The genes are TRBV4-1 and TRBJ2-1, with D possibly matching TRBD2 (5 bases). Per the germline V gene, CDR1 is MGHRA and CDR2 is YSYEKL. V was pared by 5 bases and J by 7 bases, with 18 bases between. The CDR3 runs 15 residues. CDR3 sequence (DNA): TGCGCCAGCAGCGTTATGGACTCCTCTGGTAATGAGCAGTTCTTC. It translates to CASSVMDSSGNEQFF.

Written as DNA, the CDR3 is TGCGCCAGCAGCTCGACAGCACTCTCTGGAAACACCATATATTTT. Its translation is CASSSTALSGNTIYF. This chain connects TRBV5-1 to TRBJ1-3; TRBD1 might be the D (5 bases). This CDR3 region has 15 residues. V lost 3 bases to trimming and J lost 0 bases, with 10 bases between them. The germline CDR1 and CDR2 sequences are SGHRS and YFSETQ.

The chain carries TRBV18 and TRBJ2-7; D is perhaps TRBD1 (6 bases). Trimming took 0 bases from V and 5 from J, leaving 11 bases between them. Per the germline V gene, CDR1 is KGHSH and CDR2 is LQKENI. The CDR3 extends over 14 amino acids. CDR3 region: CASSPPGPGDEQYF. The CDR3 DNA reads TGTGCCAGCTCACCACCGGGCCCAGGGGACGAGCAGTACTTC. Complete variable domain (other parts from reference TRBV18 and TRBJ2-7): NAGVMQNPRHLVRRRGQEARLRCSPMKGHSHVYWYRQLPEEGLKFMVYLQKENIIDESGMPKERFSAEFPKEGPSILRIQQVVRGDSAAYFCASSPPGPGDEQYFGPGTRLTVT.

The V and J genes are TRBV30 and TRBJ1-2; 9 bases map to TRBD1. Per germline, CDR1 GTSNPN and CDR2 SVGIG (reference sequence). After removal of 3 bases from V and 6 bases from J, the junction contained 8 bases not matched to a gene. CDR3 length: 14 residues. The CDR3: CAWSPGQGPHGYTF. In nucleotides, the CDR3 is TGTGCCTGGAGCCCGGGACAGGGCCCACATGGCTACACCTTC.

This clone was detected only once. This chain links TRBV9 with TRBJ1-6; D may be TRBD1 (6 bases). Germline CDR1 and CDR2: SGDLS and YYNGEE. V was shortened by 3 bases and J by 9 bases, with 16 bases between the two germline ends. There are 15 residues in the CDR3. The CDR3 nucleotides read TGTGCCAGCAGCGCCGCCAGGGGAATGGCTTCACCCCTCCACTTT. It translates to CASSAARGMASPLHF.

This chain connects TRBV2 to TRBJ1-2; no firm D call. The CDR3 extends over 14 amino acids. Trimming pared 2 bases from V and 4 bases from J, leaving 11 bases between. Germline-derived CDR1 and CDR2 are SNHLY and FYNNEI. As DNA, the CDR3 is TGTGCCAGCAGTGAATTGAGGGAGATCTATGGCTACACCTTC. It specifies CASSELREIYGYTF.

This rearrangement joins TRBV7-9 to TRBJ2-1; 11 bases match TRBD1. V gave up 2 bases and J gave up 7 bases; unmatched junction bases: 10. Per the germline V gene, CDR1 is SEHNR and CDR2 is FQNEAQ (reference sequence). The CDR3 is 17 amino acids. CDR3 region: CASSLTRGQGETNEQFF. CDR3 nucleotides: TGTGCCAGCAGCTTAACGCGGGGACAGGGGGAAACGAATGAGCAGTTCTTC. The full variable domain, its missing parts supplied by reference TRBV7-9 and TRBJ2-1, is DTGVSQNPRHKITKRGQNVTFRCDPISEHNRLYWYRQTLGQGPEFLTYFQNEAQLEKSRLLSDRFSAERPKGSFSTLEIQRTEQGDSAMYLCASSLTRGQGETNEQFFGPGTRLTVL.

This chain joins TRBV5-1 and TRBJ2-6, with 10 bases that match TRBD1. The J segment lost 2 bases and the V segment lost 0 bases, leaving 5 bases of the junction unmatched. There are 18 residues in the CDR3. Germline CDR1 and CDR2: SGHRS and YFSETQ. The CDR3 reads CASSLADRGRAGANVLTF. CDR3 DNA: TGCGCCAGCAGCTTGGCCGACAGGGGGCGGGCTGGGGCCAACGTCCTGACTTTC.

The V and J genes are TRBV19 and TRBJ1-2; 10 bases line up with TRBD1. CDR3 length: 16 amino acids. The ends lost 11 bases at V and 7 bases at J; junction bases unmatched: 19. Per germline, CDR1 LNHDA and CDR2 SQIVND (reference sequence). This CDR3 reads CAAKPGTGVRAGGYTF. As DNA, the CDR3 is TGTGCCGCCAAGCCAGGGACAGGGGTGAGAGCGGGTGGCTACACCTTC.

The rearrangement links TRBV14 to TRBJ1-1; D possibly corresponds to TRBD1 (6 bases). The length of the CDR3 is 18 residues. Germline-derived CDR1 and CDR2 are SGHDN and FVKESK. V was pared by 0 bases and J by 3 bases, with 20 bases between. CDR3 nucleotides: TGTGCCAGCAGCCAAGATAATTGGGCAGGGGCTCGAGACACTGAAGCTTTCTTT. Translating it yields CASSQDNWAGARDTEAFF.

The J gene is TRBJ2-2, the V gene TRBV2; the match to TRBD2 covers 11 bases. Germline V gene data show CDR1 as SNHLY and CDR2 as FYNNEI. V lost 6 bases, J lost 6 bases, and 6 bases stayed unmatched. The CDR3 covers 15 residues. In DNA, the CDR3 is TGTGCCAGCAGGTGGTTAGCGGGAGGGCCCGGGGAGCTGTTTTTT. The encoded protein is CASRWLAGGPGELFF.

The chain links TRBV9 to TRBJ2-3; D is uncertain. This CDR3 has 15 amino acids. The germline gives CDR1 SGDLS, CDR2 YYNGEE. V was clipped by 1 base and J by 2 bases, with 11 bases between them. CDR3 sequence reads: CASSVSKALTDTQYF. The CDR3 nucleotides read TGTGCCAGCAGCGTATCAAAAGCCCTCACAGATACGCAGTATTTT.

The rearrangement joins TRBV5-1 to TRBJ1-2; a weak D match, TRBD1 (5 bases). Germline V lookup: CDR1 SGHRS, CDR2 YFSETQ. The CDR3 has 14 residues. Between the trimmed V and J ends, which lost 4 bases and 5 bases, there was a span of 15 bases. CDR3 nucleotide sequence: TGCGCCAGCAGCGGGGACTCCGGAGGTTATGGCTACACCTTC. This translates into CASSGDSGGYGYTF.

J is TRBJ2-7 and V is TRBV5-1; TRBD2 is a possible D gene (5 bases). This CDR3 region has 14 residues. Germline CDR1 SGHRS, CDR2 YFSETQ. Trimming took off 0 bases at V and 6 bases at J, with 13 bases between the two ends. The CDR3 is CASSLDGSGGEQYF. CDR3 DNA: TGCGCCAGCAGCTTGGACGGGTCTGGAGGCGAGCAGTACTTC.

In this sample, this clone turned up once. The chain employs TRBV5-1 and TRBJ2-3, with TRBD2 matching over 8 bases. V lost 2 bases to trimming and J lost 1 base; unmatched junction nucleotides: 6. CDR3 length equals 16 residues. The germline V gene encodes CDR1 SGHRS and CDR2 YFSETQ. CDR3: CASSFEIAGRTDTQYF. The DNA for the CDR3 is TGCGCCAGCAGCTTCGAAATAGCGGGGCGCACAGATACGCAGTATTTT.

V is TRBV5-1 and J is TRBJ2-2, with 9 bases fitting TRBD2. Germline loops: CDR1 SGHRS, CDR2 YFSETQ. Losses at the gene ends were 1 base for V and 3 bases for J; bases not matched to a gene: 4. CDR3 length: 16 residues. The DNA for the CDR3 is TGCGCCAGCAGCTTGCGCGGGGGGGTTGACACCGGGGAGCTGTTTTTT. Translated: CASSLRGGVDTGELFF. Based on the CDR3 plus reference TRBV5-1 and TRBJ2-2, the full variable domain is KAGVTQTPRYLIKTRGQQVTLSCSPISGHRSVSWYQQTPGQGLQFLFEYFSETQRNKGNFPGRFSGRQFSNSRSEMNVSTLELGDSALYLCASSLRGGVDTGELFFGEGSRLTVL.